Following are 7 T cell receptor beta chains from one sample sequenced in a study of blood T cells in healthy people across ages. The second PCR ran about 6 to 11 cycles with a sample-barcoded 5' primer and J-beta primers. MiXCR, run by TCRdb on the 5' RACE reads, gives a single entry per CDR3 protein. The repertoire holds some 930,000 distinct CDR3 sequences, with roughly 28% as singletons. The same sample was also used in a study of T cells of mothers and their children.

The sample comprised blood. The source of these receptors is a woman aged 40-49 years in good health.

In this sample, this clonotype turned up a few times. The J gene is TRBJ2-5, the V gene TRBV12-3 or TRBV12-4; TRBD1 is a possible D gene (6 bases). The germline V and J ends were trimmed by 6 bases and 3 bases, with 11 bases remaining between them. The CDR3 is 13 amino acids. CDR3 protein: CASSSNREETQYF. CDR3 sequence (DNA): TGTGCCAGCAGCTCCAACAGGGAAGAGACCCAGTACTTC.

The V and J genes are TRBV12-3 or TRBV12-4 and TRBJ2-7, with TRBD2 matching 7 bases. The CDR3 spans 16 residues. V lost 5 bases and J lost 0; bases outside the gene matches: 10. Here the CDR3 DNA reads TGTGCCAGCAGTCCTGCTACTAGCGAGGGCTCCTACGAGCAGTACTTC. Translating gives CASSPATSEGSYEQYF.

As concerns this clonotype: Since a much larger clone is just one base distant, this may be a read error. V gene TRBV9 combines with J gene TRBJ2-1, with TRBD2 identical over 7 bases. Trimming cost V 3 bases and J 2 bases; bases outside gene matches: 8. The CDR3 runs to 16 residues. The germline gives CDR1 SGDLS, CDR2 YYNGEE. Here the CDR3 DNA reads TGTGCCAGCAGCGAGGGATGCGGGGGTGCCTACAATGAGCAGTTCTTC. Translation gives CASSEGCGGAYNEQFF. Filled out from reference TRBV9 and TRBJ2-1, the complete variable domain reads DSGVTQTPKHLITATGQRVTLRCSPRSGDLSVYWYQQSLDQGLQFLIQYYNGEERAKGNILERFSAQQFPDLHSELNLSSLELGDSALYFCASSEGCGGAYNEQFFGPGTRLTVL.

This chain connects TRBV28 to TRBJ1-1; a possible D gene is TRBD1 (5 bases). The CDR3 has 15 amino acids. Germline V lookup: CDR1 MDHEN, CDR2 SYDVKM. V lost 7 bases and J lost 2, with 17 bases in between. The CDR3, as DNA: TGTGCCAGCACCATGGGGGGTCGGGTAAACACTGAAGCTTTCTTT. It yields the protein CASTMGGRVNTEAFF.

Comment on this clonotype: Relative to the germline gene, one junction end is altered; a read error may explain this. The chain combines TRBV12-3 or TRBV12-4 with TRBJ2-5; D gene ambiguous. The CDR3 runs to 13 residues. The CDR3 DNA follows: TGTGCCAGCAGTTTAGGGTGTGCAGAGGCCCAGTACTTC. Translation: CASSLGCAEAQYF.

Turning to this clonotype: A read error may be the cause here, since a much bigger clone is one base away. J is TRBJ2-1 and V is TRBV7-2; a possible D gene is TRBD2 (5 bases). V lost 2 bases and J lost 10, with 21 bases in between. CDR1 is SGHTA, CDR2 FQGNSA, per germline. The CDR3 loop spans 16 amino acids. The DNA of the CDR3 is TGTGCCAGCAGCTTAATTGAGCGGCGGATCTCCTACGAGCAGTTCTTC. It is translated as CASSLIERRISYEQFF. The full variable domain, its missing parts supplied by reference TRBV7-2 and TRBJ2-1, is GAGVSQSPSNKVTEKGKDVELRCDPISGHTALYWYRQSLGQGLEFLIYFQGNSAPDKSGLPSDRFSAERTGGSVSTLTIQRTQQEDSAVYLCASSLIERRISYEQFFGPGTRLTVL.

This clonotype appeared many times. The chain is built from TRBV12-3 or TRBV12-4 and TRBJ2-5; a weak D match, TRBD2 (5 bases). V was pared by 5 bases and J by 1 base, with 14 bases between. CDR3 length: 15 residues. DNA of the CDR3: TGTGCCAGCAGTGCAAAAACCGGGATCCAAGAGACCCAGTACTTC. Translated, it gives CASSAKTGIQETQYF.